The sequence of this T cell receptor (gamma chain) was determined in a study of gammadelta T cells in human blood (dated by TCRdb to about 2020). Study-level results and caveats: The study reported that microbial exposure appeared to drive polyclonal expansion of innate gamma-delta T cells immediately after birth.

The germline V gene encodes CDR1 GITISATS and CDR2 ISYDGTV (reference sequence). The CDR3 spans 17 residues, from the cysteine through the phenylalanine. Only the CDR3 portion is preserved as DNA: 51 bases, with reading frame beginning at the first base. V is trimmed back by 2 bases and J by 4 bases, and the junction contains 5 bases that no gene match accounts for. This clone is hyperexpanded (1% or more) in its sample. The clone's antigen remains unknown. No clone much larger than this one lies a single base away; base qualities are absent. The library was made by RT-PCR. This sample was sequenced with an Illumina MiSeq. Clones were re-identified by TCRdb from the public reads with CATT, and rows with the same DNA were merged. In this sample the table shows about 120 gamma-chain clones, roughly 6.6% of which occur a single time. The top ten clonotypes cover 62% of the sample.

This TCR came from a human donor. The material sequenced was Vgamma9Vdelta2 gamma-delta T cells from infant blood. The sequence links TRGV9 to TRGJP. The CDR3 amino acid sequence is: CALWEAPQELGKKIKVF. The sequenced DNA is TGTGCCTTGTGGGAGGCGCCCCAAGAGTTGGGCAAAAAAATCAAGGTATTT.